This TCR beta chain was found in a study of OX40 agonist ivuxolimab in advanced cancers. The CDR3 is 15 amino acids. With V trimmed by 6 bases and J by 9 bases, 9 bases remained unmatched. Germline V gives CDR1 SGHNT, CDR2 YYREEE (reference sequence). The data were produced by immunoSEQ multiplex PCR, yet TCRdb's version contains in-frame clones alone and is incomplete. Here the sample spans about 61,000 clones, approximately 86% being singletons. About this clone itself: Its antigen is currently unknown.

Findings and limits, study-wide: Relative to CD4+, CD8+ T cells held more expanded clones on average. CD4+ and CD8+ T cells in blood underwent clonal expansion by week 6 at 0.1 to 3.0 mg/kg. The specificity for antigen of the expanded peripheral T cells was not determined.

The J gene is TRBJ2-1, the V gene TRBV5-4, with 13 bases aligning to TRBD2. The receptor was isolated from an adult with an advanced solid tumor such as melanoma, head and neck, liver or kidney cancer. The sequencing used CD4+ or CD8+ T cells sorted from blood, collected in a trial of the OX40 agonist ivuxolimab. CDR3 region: CASTRLAGGIAEQFF. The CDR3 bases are TGTGCCAGCACTAGACTAGCGGGAGGTATTGCTGAGCAGTTCTTC.